This T cell receptor (beta chain) came from a study of cytomegalovirus exposure and HLA in healthy donors. Germline loops: CDR1 SGDLS, CDR2 YYNGEE. The CDR3 runs 15 residues. As to this clone: The junction differs from germline at one of its ends, possibly a read error.

PCR employed 60 Vbeta and 13 Jbeta primers. Clones were read by immunoSEQ multiplex PCR, and TCRdb kept only the in-frame ones, dropping some. The sample holds about 140,000 clones, around 82% seen once. The source is a middle-aged man in good health and CMV-seropositive. The sequenced sample was PBMCs. V and J are TRBV9 and TRBJ1-4; maybe TRBD1 (6 bases). CDR3 in DNA: TGTGCCAGCAGCGTATCTGGGACAACTAATGAACAACTGTTTTTT. Its protein is CASSVSGTTNEQLFF.